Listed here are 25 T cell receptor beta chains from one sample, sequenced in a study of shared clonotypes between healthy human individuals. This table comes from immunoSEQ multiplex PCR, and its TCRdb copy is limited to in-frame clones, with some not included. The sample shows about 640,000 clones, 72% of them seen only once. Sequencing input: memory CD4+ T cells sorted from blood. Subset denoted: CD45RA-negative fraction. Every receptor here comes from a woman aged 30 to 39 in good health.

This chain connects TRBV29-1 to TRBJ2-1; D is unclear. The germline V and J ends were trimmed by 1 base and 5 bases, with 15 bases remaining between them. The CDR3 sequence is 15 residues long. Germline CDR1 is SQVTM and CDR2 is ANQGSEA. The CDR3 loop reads CSVEGGPRADNEQFF. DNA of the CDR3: TGCAGCGTTGAAGGAGGACCCAGAGCCGACAATGAGCAGTTCTTC.

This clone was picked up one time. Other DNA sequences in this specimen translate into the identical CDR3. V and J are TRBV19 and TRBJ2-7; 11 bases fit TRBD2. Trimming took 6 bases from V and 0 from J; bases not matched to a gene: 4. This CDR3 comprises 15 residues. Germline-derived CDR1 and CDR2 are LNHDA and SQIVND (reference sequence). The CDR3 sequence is CASSSGTSGSYEQYF. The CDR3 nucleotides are TGTGCCAGTAGCTCCGGGACTAGCGGCTCCTACGAGCAGTACTTC.

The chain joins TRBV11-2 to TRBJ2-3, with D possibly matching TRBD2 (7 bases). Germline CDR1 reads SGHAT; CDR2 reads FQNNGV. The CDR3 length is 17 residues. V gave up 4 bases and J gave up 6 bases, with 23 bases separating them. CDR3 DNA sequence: TGTGCCAGCAGCTCACCCGGGGGGCGGGAGAGCCGCGATACGCAGTATTTT. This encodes CASSSPGGRESRDTQYF.

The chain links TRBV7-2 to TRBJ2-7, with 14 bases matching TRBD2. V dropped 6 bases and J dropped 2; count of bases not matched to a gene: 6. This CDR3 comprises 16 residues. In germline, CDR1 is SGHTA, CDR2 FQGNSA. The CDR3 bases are TGTGCCAGCAGGCGACCGGGACTAGCGGGAGCCTACGAGCAGTACTTC. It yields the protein CASRRPGLAGAYEQYF.

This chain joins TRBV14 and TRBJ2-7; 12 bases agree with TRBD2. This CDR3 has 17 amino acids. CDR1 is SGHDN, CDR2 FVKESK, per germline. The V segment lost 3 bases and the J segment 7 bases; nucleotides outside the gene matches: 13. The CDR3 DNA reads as TGTGCCAGCAGCCACGTTTTGACTAGCGGGAGTCGAGGAGAGCAGTACTTC. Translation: CASSHVLTSGSRGEQYF.

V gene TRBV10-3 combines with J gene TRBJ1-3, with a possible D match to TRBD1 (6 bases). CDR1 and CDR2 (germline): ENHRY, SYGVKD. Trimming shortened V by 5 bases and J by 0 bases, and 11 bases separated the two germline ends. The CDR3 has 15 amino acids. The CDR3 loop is CAISRTGNSGNTIYF. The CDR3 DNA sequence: TGTGCCATCAGTCGCACAGGGAACTCTGGAAACACCATATATTTT.

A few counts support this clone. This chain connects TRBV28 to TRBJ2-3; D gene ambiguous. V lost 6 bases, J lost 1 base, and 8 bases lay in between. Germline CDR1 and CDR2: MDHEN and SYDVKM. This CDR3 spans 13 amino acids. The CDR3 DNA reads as TGTGCCAGCAGAGAGACCGGCACAGATACGCAGTATTTT. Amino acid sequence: CASRETGTDTQYF.

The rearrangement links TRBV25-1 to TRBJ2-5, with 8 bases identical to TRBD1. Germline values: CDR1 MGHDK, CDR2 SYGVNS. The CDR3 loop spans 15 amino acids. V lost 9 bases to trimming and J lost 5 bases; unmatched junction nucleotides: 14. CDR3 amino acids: CASTPGAGGFETQYF. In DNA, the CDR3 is TGTGCCAGTACCCCTGGGGCAGGGGGCTTTGAGACCCAGTACTTC.

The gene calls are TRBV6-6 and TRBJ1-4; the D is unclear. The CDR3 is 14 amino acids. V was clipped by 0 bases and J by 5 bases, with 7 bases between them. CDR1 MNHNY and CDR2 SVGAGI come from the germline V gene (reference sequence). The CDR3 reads CASSYSLGNEKLFF. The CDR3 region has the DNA TGTGCCAGCAGTTACTCGTTAGGGAATGAAAAACTGTTTTTT.

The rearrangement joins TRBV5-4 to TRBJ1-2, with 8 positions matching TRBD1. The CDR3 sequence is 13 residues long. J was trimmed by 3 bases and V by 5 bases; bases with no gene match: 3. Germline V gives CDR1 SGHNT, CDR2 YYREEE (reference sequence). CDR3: CASRIQGDYGYTF. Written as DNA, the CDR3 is TGTGCCAGCAGGATACAGGGGGACTATGGCTACACCTTC. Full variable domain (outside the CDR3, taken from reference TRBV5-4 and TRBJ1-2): ETGVTQSPTHLIKTRGQQVTLRCSSQSGHNTVSWYQQALGQGPQFIFQYYREEENGRGNFPPRFSGLQFPNYSSELNVNALELDDSALYLCASRIQGDYGYTFGSGTRLTVV.

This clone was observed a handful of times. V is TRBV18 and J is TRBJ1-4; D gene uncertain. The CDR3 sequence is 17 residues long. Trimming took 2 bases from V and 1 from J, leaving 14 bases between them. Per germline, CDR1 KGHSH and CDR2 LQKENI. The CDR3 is CASSPDFDLGTNEKLFF. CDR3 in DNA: TGTGCCAGCTCACCAGACTTTGACCTGGGAACTAATGAAAAACTGTTTTTT.

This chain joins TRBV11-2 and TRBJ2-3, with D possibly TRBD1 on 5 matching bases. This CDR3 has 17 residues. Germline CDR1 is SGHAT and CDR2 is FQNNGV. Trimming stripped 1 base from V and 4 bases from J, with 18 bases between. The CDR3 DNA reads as TGTGCCAGCAGCTTAGCCTCGGGCAGGGCTGGGGCAGATACGCAGTATTTT. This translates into CASSLASGRAGADTQYF.

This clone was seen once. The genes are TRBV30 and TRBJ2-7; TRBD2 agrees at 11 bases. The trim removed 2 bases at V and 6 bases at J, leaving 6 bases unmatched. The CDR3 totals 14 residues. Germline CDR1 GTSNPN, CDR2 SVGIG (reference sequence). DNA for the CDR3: TGTGCCTGGAGTAGGCTAGCGGGAGGCGGCGAGCAGTACTTC. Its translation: CAWSRLAGGGEQYF.

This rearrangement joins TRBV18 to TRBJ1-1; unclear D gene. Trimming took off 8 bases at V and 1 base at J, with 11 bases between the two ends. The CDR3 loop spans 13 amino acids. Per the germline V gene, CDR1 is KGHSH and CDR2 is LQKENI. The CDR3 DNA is TGTGCCAGCAGCCCAGCCTGGAACACTGAAGCTTTCTTT. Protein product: CASSPAWNTEAFF. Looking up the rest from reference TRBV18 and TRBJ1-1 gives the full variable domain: NAGVMQNPRHLVRRRGQEARLRCSPMKGHSHVYWYRQLPEEGLKFMVYLQKENIIDESGMPKERFSAEFPKEGPSILRIQQVVRGDSAAYFCASSPAWNTEAFFGQGTRLTVV.

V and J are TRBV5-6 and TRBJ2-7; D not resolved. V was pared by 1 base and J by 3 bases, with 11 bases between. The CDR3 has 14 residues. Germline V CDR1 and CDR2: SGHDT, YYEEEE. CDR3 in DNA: TGTGCCAGCAGCTTGCTGGGCTCAAGCTACGAGCAGTACTTC. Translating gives CASSLLGSSYEQYF.

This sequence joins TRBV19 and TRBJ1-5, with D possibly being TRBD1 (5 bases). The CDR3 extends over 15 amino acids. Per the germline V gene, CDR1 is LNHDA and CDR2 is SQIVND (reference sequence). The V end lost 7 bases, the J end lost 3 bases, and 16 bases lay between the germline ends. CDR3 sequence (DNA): TGTGCCAGTACCACCACCGGGACCTTCAATCAGCCCCAGCATTTT. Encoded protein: CASTTTGTFNQPQHF.

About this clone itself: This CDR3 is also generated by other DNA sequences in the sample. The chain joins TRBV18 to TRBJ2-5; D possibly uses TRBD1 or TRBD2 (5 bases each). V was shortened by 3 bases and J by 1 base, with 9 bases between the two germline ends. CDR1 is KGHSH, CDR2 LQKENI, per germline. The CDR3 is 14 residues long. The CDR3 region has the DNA TGTGCCAGCTCACCTACAGGAGGCCAAGAGACCCAGTACTTC. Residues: CASSPTGGQETQYF.

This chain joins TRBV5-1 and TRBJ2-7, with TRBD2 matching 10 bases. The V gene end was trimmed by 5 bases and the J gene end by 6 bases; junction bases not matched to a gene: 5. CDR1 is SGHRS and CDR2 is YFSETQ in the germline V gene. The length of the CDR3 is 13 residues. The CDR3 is CASSSLAGVEQYF. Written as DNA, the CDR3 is TGCGCCAGCAGTAGTCTAGCGGGAGTCGAGCAGTACTTC. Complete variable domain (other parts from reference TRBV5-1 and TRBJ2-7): KAGVTQTPRYLIKTRGQQVTLSCSPISGHRSVSWYQQTPGQGLQFLFEYFSETQRNKGNFPGRFSGRQFSNSRSEMNVSTLELGDSALYLCASSSLAGVEQYFGPGTRLTVT.

CDR3 amino acids: CASRGTGESQPQHF. The CDR3 nucleotides are TGTGCCAGCAGGGGGACCGGAGAGAGTCAGCCCCAGCATTTT. The rearrangement uses TRBV7-9 and TRBJ1-5, with D maybe TRBD1 (5 bases). Trimming cost V 6 bases and J 6 bases, with 15 bases left between them. Germline V gives CDR1 SEHNR, CDR2 FQNEAQ (reference sequence). The CDR3 contains 14 residues.

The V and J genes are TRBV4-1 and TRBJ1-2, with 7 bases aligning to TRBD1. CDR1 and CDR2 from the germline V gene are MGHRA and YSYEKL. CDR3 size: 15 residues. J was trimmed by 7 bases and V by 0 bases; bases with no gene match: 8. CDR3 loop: CASSQDPTGVSGYTF. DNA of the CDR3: TGCGCCAGCAGCCAAGATCCTACAGGGGTTAGTGGCTACACCTTC.

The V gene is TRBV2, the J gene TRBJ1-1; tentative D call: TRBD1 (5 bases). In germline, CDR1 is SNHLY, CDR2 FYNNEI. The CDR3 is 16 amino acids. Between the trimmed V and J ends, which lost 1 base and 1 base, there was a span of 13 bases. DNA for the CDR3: TGTGCCAGCAGTGAAGTCCCTTCGGGGGAGAACACTGAAGCTTTCTTT. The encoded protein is CASSEVPSGENTEAFF.

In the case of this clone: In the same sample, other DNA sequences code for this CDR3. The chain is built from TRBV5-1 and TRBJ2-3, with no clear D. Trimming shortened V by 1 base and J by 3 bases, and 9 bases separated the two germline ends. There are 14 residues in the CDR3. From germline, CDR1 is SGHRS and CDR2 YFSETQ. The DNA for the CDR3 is TGCGCCAGCAGCTTGAGGGAAGGTACAGATACGCAGTATTTT. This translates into CASSLREGTDTQYF.

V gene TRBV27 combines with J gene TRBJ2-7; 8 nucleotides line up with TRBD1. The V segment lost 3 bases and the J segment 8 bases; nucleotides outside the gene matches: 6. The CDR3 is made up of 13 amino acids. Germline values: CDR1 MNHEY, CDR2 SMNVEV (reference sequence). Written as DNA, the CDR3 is TGTGCCAGCAGTTTCCGCGGACAGGGACAGCAGTACTTC. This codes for CASSFRGQGQQYF.

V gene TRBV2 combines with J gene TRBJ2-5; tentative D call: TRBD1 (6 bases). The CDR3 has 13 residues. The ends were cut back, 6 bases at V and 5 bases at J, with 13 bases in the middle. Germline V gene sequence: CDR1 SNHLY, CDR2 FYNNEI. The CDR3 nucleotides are TGTGCCAGCAGGGACAGCCCCGTGGAGACCCAGTACTTC. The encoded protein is CASRDSPVETQYF. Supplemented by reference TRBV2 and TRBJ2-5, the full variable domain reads EPEVTQTPSHQVTQMGQEVILRCVPISNHLYFYWYRQILGQKVEFLVSFYNNEISEKSEIFDDQFSVERPDGSNFTLKIRSTKLEDSAMYFCASRDSPVETQYFGPGTRLLVL.

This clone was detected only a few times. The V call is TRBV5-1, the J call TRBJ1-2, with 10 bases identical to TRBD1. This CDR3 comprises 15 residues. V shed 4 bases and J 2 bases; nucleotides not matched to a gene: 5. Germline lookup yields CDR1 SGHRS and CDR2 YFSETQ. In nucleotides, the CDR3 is TGCGCCAGCAGCGCAAGGACAGGGGGAAACTATGGCTACACCTTC. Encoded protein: CASSARTGGNYGYTF. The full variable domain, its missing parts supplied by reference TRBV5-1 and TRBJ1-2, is KAGVTQTPRYLIKTRGQQVTLSCSPISGHRSVSWYQQTPGQGLQFLFEYFSETQRNKGNFPGRFSGRQFSNSRSEMNVSTLELGDSALYLCASSARTGGNYGYTFGSGTRLTVV.